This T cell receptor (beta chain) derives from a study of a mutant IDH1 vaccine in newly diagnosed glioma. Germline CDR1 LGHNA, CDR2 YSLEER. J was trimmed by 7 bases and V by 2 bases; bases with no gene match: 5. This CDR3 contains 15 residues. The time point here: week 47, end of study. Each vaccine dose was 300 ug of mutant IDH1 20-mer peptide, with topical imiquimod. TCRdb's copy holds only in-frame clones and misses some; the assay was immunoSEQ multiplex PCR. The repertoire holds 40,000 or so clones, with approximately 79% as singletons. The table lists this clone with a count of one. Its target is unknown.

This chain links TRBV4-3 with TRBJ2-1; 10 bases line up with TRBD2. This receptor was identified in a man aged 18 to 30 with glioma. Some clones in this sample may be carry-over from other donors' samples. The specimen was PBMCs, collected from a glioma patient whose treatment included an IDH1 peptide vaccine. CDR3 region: CASSQQLAGPNEQFF. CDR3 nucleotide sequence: TGCGCCAGCAGCCAACAACTAGCGGGACCAAATGAGCAGTTCTTC.